This T cell receptor (beta chain) was found in a study of PD-1 blockade in classical Hodgkin lymphoma. Libraries were prepared by immunoSEQ multiplex PCR; TCRdb keeps only in-frame clonotypes and omits some of them. The data show more than 50,000 clones, 85% to 90% seen once. The V gene end was trimmed by 4 bases and the J gene end by 4 bases; junction bases not matched to a gene: 11. Germline V CDR1 and CDR2: MRHNA, SNTAGT. The CDR3 contains 17 residues. The patients all showed relapse after autologous stem cell transplantation, while their brentuximab vedotin exposure varied. The chain combines TRBV6-4 with TRBJ2-2; 8 bases are shared with TRBD2. The sequencing used peripheral blood mononuclear cells (PBMCs), collected at baseline. This TCR derives from a human donor with classical Hodgkin lymphoma. The CDR3 protein is CASSAYPRGASTGELFF. CDR3 sequence (DNA): TGTGCCAGCAGTGCCTATCCGCGGGGGGCCAGCACCGGGGAGCTGTTTTTT.